These 12 T cell receptor beta chains share one sample of origin, sequenced in a study of T cell clonality in common variable immunodeficiency. Sequencing used immunoSEQ multiplex PCR; TCRdb keeps in-frame clones, though not all of them. This table holds roughly 70,000 clones with no singletons; the top ten claim around 1.7%. The sample was peripheral blood mononuclear cells. Receptor source: a person aged 18 to 70 in good health.

There are many counts of this clone. Coverage ceases 3 residues before the CDR3 finishes, and the germline J gene fills in the end. The chain recombines TRBV6-2 or TRBV6-3 with TRBJ2-7; 10 nucleotides align to TRBD2. The CDR3 contains 15 residues. V trimming: 5 bases; J trimming: 3 bases; junction bases outside the gene matches: 7. Germline V gives CDR1 MNHEY, CDR2 SVGEGT. This chain's CDR3 is CASSKEREGSYEQYF. The sequenced CDR3 bases are TGTGCCAGCAGTAAAGAGCGGGAGGGAAGCTACGAG.

This clone was counted between two and nine times. The CDR3 end falls 3 residues outside the read, so it is completed with the germline J gene. V and J are TRBV27 and TRBJ2-5; 8 bases match TRBD2. Germline V lookup: CDR1 MNHEY, CDR2 SMNVEV (reference sequence). Germline trimming cut 7 bases from V and 5 bases from J; bases unmatched to any gene: 12. The CDR3 runs 15 residues. CDR3 bases read: TGTGCCAGCAAAGGGTCGGGGGGGGCAGGGGAGACC. It translates to CASKGSGGAGET. The whole CDR3 sequence is CASKGSGGAGETQYF.

This clone has ten or more counts. The CDR3 end falls 3 residues outside the read, so it is completed with the germline J gene. V and J are TRBV28 and TRBJ2-5, with 13 nucleotides matching TRBD2. In germline, CDR1 is MDHEN, CDR2 SYDVKM. Trimming took 1 base from V and 3 from J; bases not matched to a gene: 2. The length of the CDR3 is 16 residues. The CDR3 bases that were read are TGTGCCAGCAGTTTATTGGGGACTAGCGGGGAAGAGACC. Residues: CASSLLGTSGEET. The complete CDR3 sequence is CASSLLGTSGEETQYF.

Ten or more counts support this clone. The read ends 3 residues before the CDR3 terminus; that terminus is restored from the germline J gene. The chain employs TRBV6-2 or TRBV6-3 and TRBJ2-6, with TRBD2 matching over 8 bases. In germline, CDR1 is MNHEY, CDR2 SVGEGT. This CDR3 spans 16 amino acids. V lost 8 bases to trimming and J lost 0 bases; unmatched junction nucleotides: 6. This CDR3 is CASATSAFSGANVLTF. CDR3 DNA (partial): TGTGCCAGCGCGACTAGCGCCTTCTCTGGGGCCAACGTC.

A remark on this clone: The read finishes 3 residues shy of the CDR3 end, and the germline J gene is used to complete it. The chain couples TRBV2 to TRBJ1-6, with D unresolved. V lost 1 base, J lost 6 bases, and 4 bases lay in between. The CDR3 is 13 residues long. Germline CDR1 and CDR2: SNHLY and FYNNEI. Incomplete CDR3 DNA: TGTGCCAGCAGTGAAGTCGGTAATTCACCC. Protein product: CASSEVGNSP. The CDR3 in its entirety is CASSEVGNSPLHF. The whole variable domain, remainder taken from reference TRBV2 and TRBJ1-6, is EPEVTQTPSHQVTQMGQEVILRCVPISNHLYFYWYRQILGQKVEFLVSFYNNEISEKSEIFDDQFSVERPDGSNFTLKIRSTKLEDSAMYFCASSEVGNSPLHFGNGTRLTVT.

At least ten counts were recorded for this clone. The read ends 3 residues shy of where the CDR3 ends; the end is completed using the germline J gene. The chain couples TRBV6-2 or TRBV6-3 to TRBJ2-1; 8 bases match TRBD1. This CDR3 spans 15 amino acids. Unmatched junction bases numbered 10, after V lost 4 bases and J lost 8 bases. CDR1 MNHEY and CDR2 SVGEGT come from the germline V gene. CDR3 bases read: TGTGCCAGCAGTTCACGGGACAGGTTAGTCGATGAG. Protein: CASSSRDRLVDE. The whole CDR3 is CASSSRDRLVDEQFF.

This clone has at least ten counts. The read comes to an end 3 residues before the CDR3 does, leaving the germline J gene to fill in the end. This chain links TRBV5-8 with TRBJ2-1; 9 bases are a match to TRBD1. V shed 2 bases, J shed 6 bases, and the junction held 3 bases outside the gene matches. Germline loops: CDR1 SGHTS, CDR2 YDEGEE. The CDR3 runs to 14 residues. The DNA read from the CDR3 is TGTGCCAGCAGCTTACAGGGGGCTCCCAATGAG. Residues: CASSLQGAPNE. The entire CDR3 protein is CASSLQGAPNEQFF.

This clone was picked up a small number of times. This could be a read error, since a much larger clone is one nucleotide away. The CDR3 protein is CASSLGRAPDTQYF. The CDR3 bases that were read are TGCGCCAGCAGCTTGGGGAGGGCCCCAGATACG. The chain couples TRBV5-1 to TRBJ2-3; the D gene is possibly TRBD2 (6 bases). The read comes to an end 3 residues before the CDR3 does, leaving the germline J gene to fill in the end. V lost 0 bases and J 4 bases, leaving 9 bases between the germline ends. This CDR3 has 14 residues. CDR1 and CDR2 from the germline V gene are SGHRS and YFSETQ. Variable domain in full (rest from reference TRBV5-1 and TRBJ2-3): KAGVTQTPRYLIKTRGQQVTLSCSPISGHRSVSWYQQTPGQGLQFLFEYFSETQRNKGNFPGRFSGRQFSNSRSEMNVSTLELGDSALYLCASSLGRAPDTQYFGPGTRLTVL.

This clone was detected ten times or more. The CDR3 end is not reached by the read, which stops 3 residues before it; the germline J gene fills it in. The V and J genes are TRBV20-1 and TRBJ2-7, with 11 nucleotides matching TRBD1. V trimming: 3 bases; J trimming: 6 bases; junction bases outside the gene matches: 10. This CDR3 spans 15 amino acids. Germline V lookup: CDR1 DFQATT, CDR2 SNEGSKA (reference sequence). The CDR3: CSARKFGQGAREQYF. The CDR3 bases that were read are TGCAGTGCTAGGAAGTTCGGACAGGGGGCACGCGAG.

This clone was observed many times. The sequenced fragment ends 3 residues before the CDR3 boundary, so the rest is inferred from the germline J gene. This chain connects TRBV9 to TRBJ2-7; D not resolved. The CDR3 extends over 15 amino acids. The V end lost 2 bases, the J end lost 3 bases, and 15 bases lay between the germline ends. From germline, CDR1 is SGDLS and CDR2 YYNGEE. The CDR3: CASSVAPSPLYEQYF. The sequenced CDR3 bases are TGTGCCAGCAGCGTTGCGCCCTCGCCACTCTACGAG. The full variable domain, in which reference TRBV9 and TRBJ2-7 provide the parts outside the CDR3, is DSGVTQTPKHLITATGQRVTLRCSPRSGDLSVYWYQQSLDQGLQFLIQYYNGEERAKGNILERFSAQQFPDLHSELNLSSLELGDSALYFCASSVAPSPLYEQYFGPGTRLTVT.

This clone appeared a few times. The CDR3 loop is CSADTSGSFYEQYF. The CDR3 bases that were read are TGCAGTGCGGATACTAGCGGGAGCTTCTACGAG. This chain links TRBV20-1 with TRBJ2-7, with 11 bases identical to TRBD2. The read falls 3 residues short of the CDR3 end, and the missing part is taken from the germline J gene. The CDR3 consists of 14 residues. V lost 6 bases, J lost 3 bases, and 7 bases stayed unmatched. Germline values: CDR1 DFQATT, CDR2 SNEGSKA (reference sequence).

The sample holds many counts of this clone. The read halts 3 residues ahead of the CDR3 end, with the missing end drawn from the germline J gene. The gene calls are TRBV5-1 and TRBJ2-6, with 8 nucleotides matching TRBD2. Trimming removed 4 bases from V and 0 bases from J; junction bases left unmatched: 6. The length of the CDR3 is 17 residues. The germline CDR1 and CDR2 sequences are SGHRS and YFSETQ. CDR3 DNA (partial): TGCGCCAGCAGCCTTGGACTAGCTTTCTCTGGGGCCAACGTC. Translation gives CASSLGLAFSGANV. In full, the CDR3 is CASSLGLAFSGANVLTF.